This record looks at one T cell receptor (beta chain) sequence and its context. Its specificity is unknown. Anyone with autoimmune disease history or systemic immunosuppression was excluded. This record comes from a study of OX40 agonist ivuxolimab in advanced cancers. The overall study: A male proportion of more than 75% was recorded, with mean age approximately 60 years and range about 23 to 90.

The table came from immunoSEQ multiplex PCR; TCRdb's copy has only in-frame clones and leaves some out. This sample carries about 20,000 clones, 77% of them seen once, and the ten largest clones take 16%. General study findings and limits: Several nonresponders also turned out to have low normalized T-cell clonal expansion. Partial responders dosed at 0.1-3.0 mg/kg displayed clonal expansion ranking among the lowest.

Trimming removed 1 base at V and 1 base at J, with 9 bases between. CDR1 and CDR2 from the germline V gene are LNHDA and SQIVND (reference sequence). The CDR3 extends over 15 amino acids. Sequenced here: CD4+ or CD8+ T cells sorted from blood, sampled in a trial of the OX40 agonist ivuxolimab. The sequence derives from an adult with an advanced solid tumor such as melanoma, head and neck, liver or kidney cancer. The chain links TRBV19 to TRBJ2-3; no clear D gene. The DNA for the CDR3 is TGTGCCAGTAGTATAGTTGCGATGGGCACAGATACGCAGTATTTT. Its translation: CASSIVAMGTDTQYF.